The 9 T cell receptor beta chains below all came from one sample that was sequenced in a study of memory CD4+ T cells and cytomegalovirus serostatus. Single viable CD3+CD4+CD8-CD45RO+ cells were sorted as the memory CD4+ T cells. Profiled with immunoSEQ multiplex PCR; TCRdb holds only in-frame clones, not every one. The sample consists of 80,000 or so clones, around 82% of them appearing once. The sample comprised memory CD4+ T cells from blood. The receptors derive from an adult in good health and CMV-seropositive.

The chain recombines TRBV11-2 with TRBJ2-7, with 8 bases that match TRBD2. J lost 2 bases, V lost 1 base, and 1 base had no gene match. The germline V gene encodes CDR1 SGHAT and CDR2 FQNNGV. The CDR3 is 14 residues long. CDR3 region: CASSLAGGTYEQYV. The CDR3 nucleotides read TGTGCCAGCAGCTTAGCGGGGGGGACCTACGAGCAGTACGTC.

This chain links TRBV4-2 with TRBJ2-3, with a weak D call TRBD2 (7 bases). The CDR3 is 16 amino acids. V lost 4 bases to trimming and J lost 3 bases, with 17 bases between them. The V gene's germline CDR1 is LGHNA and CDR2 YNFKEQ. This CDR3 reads CASSPERGGRTDTQYF. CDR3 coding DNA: TGTGCCAGCAGCCCCGAGAGGGGGGGCCGAACAGATACGCAGTATTTT.

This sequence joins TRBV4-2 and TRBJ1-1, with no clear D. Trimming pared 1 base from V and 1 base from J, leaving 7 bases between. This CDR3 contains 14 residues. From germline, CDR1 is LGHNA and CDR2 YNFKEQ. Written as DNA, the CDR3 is TGTGCCAGCAGCCAAGCATTGAGGAACACTGAAGCTTTCTTT. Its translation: CASSQALRNTEAFF.

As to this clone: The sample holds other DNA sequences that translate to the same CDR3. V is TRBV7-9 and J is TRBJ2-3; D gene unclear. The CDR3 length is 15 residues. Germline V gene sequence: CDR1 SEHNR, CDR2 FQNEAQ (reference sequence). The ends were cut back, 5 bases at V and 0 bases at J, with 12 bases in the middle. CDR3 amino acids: CASSLDGVSTDTQYF. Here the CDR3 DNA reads TGTGCCAGCAGCCTGGACGGAGTTAGCACAGATACGCAGTATTTT.

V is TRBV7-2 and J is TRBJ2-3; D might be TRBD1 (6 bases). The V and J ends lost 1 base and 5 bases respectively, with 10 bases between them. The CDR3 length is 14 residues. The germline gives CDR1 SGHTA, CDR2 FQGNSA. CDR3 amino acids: CASSLGGGRDTQYF. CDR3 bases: TGTGCCAGCAGCTTAGGAGGGGGTCGAGATACGCAGTATTTT.

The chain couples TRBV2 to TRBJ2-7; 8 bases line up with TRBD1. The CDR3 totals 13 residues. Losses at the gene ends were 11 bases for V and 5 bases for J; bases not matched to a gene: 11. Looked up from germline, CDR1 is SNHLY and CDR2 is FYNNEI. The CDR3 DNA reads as TGTGCCGTATCCCGGGACAGGATCAACGAGCAGTACTTC. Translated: CAVSRDRINEQYF.

The CDR3 coding sequence is TGCGCCAGCAGCCAAGGGGGGCTAGCGGACTACAATGAGCAGTTCTTC. Translated: CASSQGGLADYNEQFF. The chain joins TRBV4-1 to TRBJ2-1, with D maybe TRBD2 (7 bases). Germline CDR1 is MGHRA and CDR2 is YSYEKL. This CDR3 spans 16 amino acids. Trimming took off 1 base at V and 3 bases at J, with 13 bases between the two ends.

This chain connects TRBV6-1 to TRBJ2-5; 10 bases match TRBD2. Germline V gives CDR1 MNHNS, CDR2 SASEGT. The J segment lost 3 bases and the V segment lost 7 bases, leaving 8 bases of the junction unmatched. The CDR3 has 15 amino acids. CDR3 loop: CASKAGGPFEETQYF. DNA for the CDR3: TGTGCCAGCAAAGCGGGGGGGCCGTTCGAAGAGACCCAGTACTTC.

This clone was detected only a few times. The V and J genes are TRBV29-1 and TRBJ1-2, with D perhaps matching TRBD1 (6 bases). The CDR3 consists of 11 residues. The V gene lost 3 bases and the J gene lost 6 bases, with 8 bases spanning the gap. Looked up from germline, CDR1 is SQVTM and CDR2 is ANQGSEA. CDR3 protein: CSVDGGNGYTF. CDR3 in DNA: TGCAGCGTTGACGGGGGCAATGGCTACACCTTC.